This T cell receptor (beta chain) was sequenced during a study of PD-L1 blockade in urothelial cancer. Study background: Every 3 weeks, patients received intravenous atezolizumab 1,200 mg, beginning 2014. Typically, measured as a median, blood samples had over 120,000 T cells.

Some clones are missing from TCRdb's copy, which holds only in-frame ones; the method was immunoSEQ multiplex PCR. The sample holds about 85,000 clones, more than 70% seen once. Study-level findings and limits: Better survival was predicted by below-median pretreatment blood TCR clonality.

Time point indicated: pretreatment peripheral blood. Turning to this clone: Its specificity is not known.

Specimen: PBMCs, collected around atezolizumab (anti-PD-L1) treatment. The receptor was derived from a man between 60 and 70 years old with urothelial cancer.

The CDR3 DNA is TGTGCCATCAGTGATCAATCAGGGGAAGGTGGCTACACCTTC. Its translation: CAISDQSGEGGYTF. This sequence joins TRBV10-3 and TRBJ1-2; weak D call: TRBD1 (6 bases). Germline loops: CDR1 ENHRY, CDR2 SYGVKD. The V end was cut by 3 bases, the J end by 7 bases, with 15 bases between. The CDR3 extends over 14 amino acids.